Following are 28 T cell receptor beta chains from one sample sequenced in a study of blood T cell repertoires in COVID-19. The table came from immunoSEQ multiplex PCR; TCRdb's copy has only in-frame clones and leaves some out. The sample has 100,000 to 150,000 clones, around 87% seen once; the top ten hold around 30%. The sequencing sample was made of peripheral blood. These receptors all stem from a man aged 65 to 79 with active or convalescent COVID-19.

The V and J genes are TRBV6-5 and TRBJ1-2, with a possible D match to TRBD1 (5 bases). Trimming left V 0 bases short and J 5 bases short, with 7 bases between. Looked up from germline, CDR1 is MNHEY and CDR2 is SVGAGI. The CDR3 is made up of 13 amino acids. The CDR3, as DNA: TGTGCCAGCAGTTACTCCGGGACTTATGGCTACACCTTC. Encoded protein: CASSYSGTYGYTF.

CDR3 bases: TGTGCCAGCAGCTTAGCCGATCAGCCCCAGCATTTT. The encoded protein is CASSLADQPQHF. The gene calls are TRBV7-9 and TRBJ1-5; D call uncertain. The CDR3 has 12 residues. Trimming shortened V by 0 bases and J by 5 bases, and 2 bases separated the two germline ends. Germline V gene data show CDR1 as SEHNR and CDR2 as FQNEAQ (reference sequence).

This rearrangement joins TRBV3-1 (or the pseudogene TRBV3-2) to TRBJ2-5; 9 bases are shared with TRBD1. Losses at the gene ends were 4 bases for V and 3 bases for J; bases not matched to a gene: 3. The V gene's germline CDR1 is LGHDT and CDR2 YNNKEL (reference sequence). This CDR3 is 14 amino acids long. The CDR3 spells CASSLRTGEETQYF. For the CDR3, the DNA is TGTGCCAGCAGCCTTCGGACAGGGGAAGAGACCCAGTACTTC.

V usage is TRBV3-1 (or the pseudogene TRBV3-2) and J usage is TRBJ2-3; tentatively, D is TRBD2 (6 bases). Germline CDR1 is LGHDT and CDR2 is YNNKEL (reference sequence). With 4 bases removed from V and 2 bases from J, the gap between germline ends came to 16 bases. CDR3 length: 16 residues. The CDR3 nucleotides are TGTGCCAGCAGCCCACGACGGGACTCGTTCACAGATACGCAGTATTTT. Translation: CASSPRRDSFTDTQYF.

The rearrangement uses TRBV28 and TRBJ1-4; the D is unclear. V dropped 7 bases and J dropped 10 bases, with 13 bases sitting between them. The CDR3 has 12 residues. Germline values: CDR1 MDHEN, CDR2 SYDVKM. The CDR3 reads CASTPGGRKLFF. In nucleotides, the CDR3 is TGTGCCAGCACTCCTGGTGGTAGAAAACTGTTTTTT.

The J gene is TRBJ2-7, the V gene TRBV7-2; D possibly corresponds to TRBD1 (6 bases). Germline loops: CDR1 SGHTA, CDR2 FQGNSA. V lost 8 bases to trimming and J lost 6 bases, with 23 bases between them. The CDR3 runs 15 residues. The chain's CDR3 is CASALTPQGFGEQYF. CDR3 bases: TGTGCCAGCGCCCTTACCCCCCAGGGGTTCGGCGAGCAGTACTTC.

This chain links TRBV5-4 with TRBJ2-3, with 15 bases matching TRBD2. After removal of 4 bases from V and 5 bases from J, the junction contained 2 bases not matched to a gene. Germline CDR1 is SGHNT and CDR2 is YYREEE (reference sequence). The CDR3 has 15 residues. CDR3 nucleotides: TGTGCCAGCAGCACGGGACTAGCGGGAGGAGATACGCAGTATTTT. Its translation is CASSTGLAGGDTQYF.

This clone was observed once. V gene TRBV10-3 combines with J gene TRBJ2-3, with 10 bases identical to TRBD2. The ends lost 2 bases at V and 2 bases at J; junction bases unmatched: 10. Germline V gene lookup returns CDR1 ENHRY and CDR2 SYGVKD. The CDR3 length is 18 residues. The CDR3 region has the DNA TGTGCCATCAGTGAGACCCAGAGTGGGACTAGCGTCACAGATACGCAGTATTTT. Its translation is CAISETQSGTSVTDTQYF.

The chain uses TRBV3-1 (or the pseudogene TRBV3-2) and TRBJ2-7, with 9 bases identical to TRBD1. The V segment lost 4 bases and the J segment 1 base; nucleotides outside the gene matches: 11. From germline, CDR1 is LGHDT and CDR2 YNNKEL (reference sequence). This CDR3 region has 17 residues. The CDR3 nucleotides are TGTGCCAGCAGCCGTGAACTAGGGACAGGGCCATCCTACGAGCAGTACTTC. Protein product: CASSRELGTGPSYEQYF.

The chain links TRBV2 to TRBJ1-1; a weak D match, TRBD1 (5 bases). CDR1 SNHLY and CDR2 FYNNEI come from the germline V gene. This CDR3 is 14 amino acids long. V was trimmed by 6 bases and J by 1 base, leaving 12 bases between them. As DNA, the CDR3 is TGTGCCAGCAGGGGCAGGGAAGGGAACACTGAAGCTTTCTTT. This translates into CASRGREGNTEAFF.

The chain carries TRBV28 and TRBJ2-5; the D gene is possibly TRBD2 (7 bases). V was cut by 6 bases and J by 2 bases, with 10 bases left in between. This CDR3 is 13 amino acids long. Germline V gives CDR1 MDHEN, CDR2 SYDVKM. The CDR3 nucleotides read TGTGCCAGCAGCCGGGGGGCACAAGAGACCCAGTACTTC. Translating gives CASSRGAQETQYF.

V is TRBV14 and J is TRBJ2-7; 8 positions agree with TRBD2. After removal of 1 base from V and 3 bases from J, the junction contained 8 bases not matched to a gene. This CDR3 contains 16 residues. Germline V CDR1 and CDR2: SGHDN, FVKESK. The CDR3 region has the DNA TGTGCCAGCAGCCAAGCAGGTCTAGCGGGTCTCTACGAGCAGTACTTC. As protein: CASSQAGLAGLYEQYF.

The chain joins TRBV6-5 to TRBJ1-5; D call uncertain. Trimming removed 11 bases at V and 1 base at J, with 12 bases between. The length of the CDR3 is 13 residues. CDR1 MNHEY and CDR2 SVGAGI come from the germline V gene. In nucleotides, the CDR3 is TGTGCCGTTGCCCGGGGAAGCAATCAGCCCCAGCATTTT. Amino acids: CAVARGSNQPQHF.

The chain recombines TRBV28 with TRBJ1-5; D not resolved. Germline V gene data show CDR1 as MDHEN and CDR2 as SYDVKM. This CDR3 has 15 amino acids. V was trimmed by 1 base and J by 0 bases, leaving 7 bases between them. The CDR3 DNA follows: TGTGCCAGCAGTTTATTTGCGTCTAGCAATCAGCCCCAGCATTTT. This codes for CASSLFASSNQPQHF.

This chain connects TRBV29-1 to TRBJ1-1; D gene unclear. Germline V gives CDR1 SQVTM, CDR2 ANQGSEA. The CDR3 consists of 12 residues. V shed 5 bases and J shed 11 bases, with 18 bases lying between them. Written as DNA, the CDR3 is TGCAGCGTTCGATCAGCCGGGGAGAGGGCTTTCTTT. As protein: CSVRSAGERAFF.

This chain connects TRBV7-2 to TRBJ1-5; no reliable D call. CDR1 and CDR2 (germline): SGHTA, FQGNSA. The V end was cut by 5 bases, the J end by 5 bases, with 10 bases between. The CDR3 contains 13 residues. The chain's CDR3 is CASSAQYDQPQHF. The CDR3 DNA is TGTGCCAGCAGCGCTCAGTACGATCAGCCCCAGCATTTT.

The V call is TRBV5-1, the J call TRBJ2-6; 7 bases agree with TRBD1. The CDR3 extends over 15 amino acids. J was trimmed by 2 bases and V by 4 bases; bases with no gene match: 3. The V gene's germline CDR1 is SGHRS and CDR2 YFSETQ. The CDR3 sequence is CASSQGGTGANVLTF. The CDR3 nucleotides read TGCGCCAGCAGCCAAGGGGGCACTGGGGCCAACGTCCTGACTTTC.

This clone was counted between two and nine times. The chain uses TRBV6-2 or TRBV6-3 and TRBJ1-5, with D unresolved. The CDR3 spans 15 residues. Trimming removed 0 bases at V and 2 bases at J, with 8 bases between. CDR1 and CDR2 from the germline V gene are MNHEY and SVGEGT. The CDR3: CASSYSSPGNQPQHF. In nucleotides, the CDR3 is TGTGCCAGCAGTTACTCGAGTCCGGGCAATCAGCCCCAGCATTTT.

This clone occurred a few times. The chain recombines TRBV27 with TRBJ2-3; D is unclear. V was cut by 5 bases and J by 2 bases, with 11 bases left in between. The CDR3 spans 14 residues. The germline gives CDR1 MNHEY, CDR2 SMNVEV (reference sequence). CDR3 in amino acids: CASSTLHTTDTQYF. For the CDR3, the DNA is TGTGCCAGCAGTACCCTCCACACCACAGATACGCAGTATTTT.

The chain carries TRBV7-9 and TRBJ2-7; D remains unclear. V lost 1 base, J lost 0 bases, and 7 bases lay in between. The CDR3 runs to 14 residues. Per the germline V gene, CDR1 is SEHNR and CDR2 is FQNEAQ (reference sequence). The CDR3 loop reads CASSLGAASYEQYF. CDR3 sequence (DNA): TGTGCCAGCAGCTTAGGGGCAGCCTCCTACGAGCAGTACTTC.

The V gene is TRBV19, the J gene TRBJ1-2, with TRBD1 as a possible D gene (5 bases). The CDR3 consists of 13 residues. V was pared by 5 bases and J by 3 bases, with 10 bases between. The germline gives CDR1 LNHDA, CDR2 SQIVND (reference sequence). In DNA, the CDR3 is TGTGCCAGTAGTCTCAGGGCTCACTATGGCTACACCTTC. Protein product: CASSLRAHYGYTF.

This clone was counted a single time. The chain combines TRBV5-4 with TRBJ2-1; possibly TRBD1 for D (6 bases). This CDR3 has 15 residues. Germline values: CDR1 SGHNT, CDR2 YYREEE (reference sequence). V lost 6 bases, J lost 3 bases, and 16 bases lay in between. As DNA, the CDR3 is TGTGCCAGCACTCGAGGAGCAGGGGACTACAATGAGCAGTTCTTC. Protein product: CASTRGAGDYNEQFF.

The chain has TRBV6-1 and TRBJ1-4; 7 bases are shared with TRBD1. After removal of 2 bases from V and 6 bases from J, the junction contained 6 bases not matched to a gene. The CDR3 has 15 residues. Germline V lookup: CDR1 MNHNS, CDR2 SASEGT. The CDR3 DNA sequence: TGTGCCAGCAGTGAAAGAGGGGACAGATATGAAAAACTGTTTTTT. Translated: CASSERGDRYEKLFF.

This clone was recorded only once. In DNA, the CDR3 is TGTGCCATCAGTGACGCGACAGGGGGCTCTGGAAACACCATATATTTT. Protein: CAISDATGGSGNTIYF. The chain combines TRBV10-3 with TRBJ1-3; TRBD1 matches 9 bases. The V and J ends lost 3 bases and 0 bases, in that order; junction bases with no gene match: 3. The CDR3 loop spans 16 amino acids. CDR1 is ENHRY and CDR2 is SYGVKD in the germline V gene.

This clone turned up a few times. V usage is TRBV10-2 and J usage is TRBJ2-7, with 7 positions matching TRBD1. The CDR3 is 13 amino acids. The germline CDR1 and CDR2 sequences are WSHSY and SAAADI. V lost 7 bases and J lost 2; bases outside the gene matches: 5. CDR3 in DNA: TGCGCCAGCAACCCAGGGGGACCCTACGAGCAGTACTTC. Encoded protein: CASNPGGPYEQYF.

The V call is TRBV2, the J call TRBJ1-2; 7 bases line up with TRBD1. Germline V gene data show CDR1 as SNHLY and CDR2 as FYNNEI. CDR3 length equals 13 residues. J gave up 6 bases and V 6 bases, and 7 bases lay outside the gene matches. The CDR3 region is CASRWDRTDGYTF. In DNA, the CDR3 is TGTGCCAGCAGGTGGGACAGAACAGATGGCTACACCTTC.

The V gene is TRBV19, the J gene TRBJ1-1, with D possibly being TRBD1 (5 bases). CDR1 and CDR2 from the germline V gene are LNHDA and SQIVND (reference sequence). Trimming removed 7 bases at V and 4 bases at J, with 19 bases between. The CDR3 sequence is 15 residues long. In nucleotides, the CDR3 is TGTGCCAGTAAGGGCAGGGTGGTATGGAGCACTGAAGCTTTCTTT. It encodes CASKGRVVWSTEAFF.

The rearrangement joins TRBV15 to TRBJ1-1; weak D call: TRBD1 (6 bases). V lost 5 bases, J lost 5 bases, and 15 bases lay in between. The CDR3 sequence is 14 residues long. CDR1 LNHNV and CDR2 YYDKDF come from the germline V gene (reference sequence). CDR3 in amino acids: CATSEGVRGTEAFF. In DNA, the CDR3 is TGTGCCACCAGCGAGGGGGTAAGGGGAACTGAAGCTTTCTTT.